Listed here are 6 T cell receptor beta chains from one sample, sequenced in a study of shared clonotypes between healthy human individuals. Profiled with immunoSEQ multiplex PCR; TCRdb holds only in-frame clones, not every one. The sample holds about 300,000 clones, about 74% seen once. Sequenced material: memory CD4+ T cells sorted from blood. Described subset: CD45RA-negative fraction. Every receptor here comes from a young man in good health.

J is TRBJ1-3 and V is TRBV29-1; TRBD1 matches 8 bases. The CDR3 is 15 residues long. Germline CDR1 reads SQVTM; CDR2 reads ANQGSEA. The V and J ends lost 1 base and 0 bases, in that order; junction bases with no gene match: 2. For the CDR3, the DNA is TGCAGCGTTGAAGGCGGGACAGGCTCTGGAAACACCATATATTTT. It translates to CSVEGGTGSGNTIYF.

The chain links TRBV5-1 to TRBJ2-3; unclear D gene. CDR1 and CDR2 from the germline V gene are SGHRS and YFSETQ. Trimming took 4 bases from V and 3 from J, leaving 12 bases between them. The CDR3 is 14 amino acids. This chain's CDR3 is CASSTQDPTDTQYF. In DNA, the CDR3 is TGCGCCAGCAGCACCCAGGACCCAACAGATACGCAGTATTTT. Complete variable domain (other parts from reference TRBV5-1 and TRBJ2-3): KAGVTQTPRYLIKTRGQQVTLSCSPISGHRSVSWYQQTPGQGLQFLFEYFSETQRNKGNFPGRFSGRQFSNSRSEMNVSTLELGDSALYLCASSTQDPTDTQYFGPGTRLTVL.

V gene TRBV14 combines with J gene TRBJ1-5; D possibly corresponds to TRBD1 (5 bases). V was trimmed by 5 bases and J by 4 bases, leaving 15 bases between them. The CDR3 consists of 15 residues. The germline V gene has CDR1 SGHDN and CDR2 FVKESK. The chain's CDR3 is CASSLNGGENQPQHF. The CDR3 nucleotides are TGTGCCAGCAGCTTAAACGGAGGGGAGAATCAGCCCCAGCATTTT.

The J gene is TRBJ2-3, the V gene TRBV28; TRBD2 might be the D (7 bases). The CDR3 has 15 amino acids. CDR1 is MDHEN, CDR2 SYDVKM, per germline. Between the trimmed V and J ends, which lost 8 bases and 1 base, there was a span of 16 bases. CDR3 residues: CASCSGGEGTDTQYF. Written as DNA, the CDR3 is TGTGCCAGCTGCTCGGGGGGCGAGGGCACAGATACGCAGTATTTT.

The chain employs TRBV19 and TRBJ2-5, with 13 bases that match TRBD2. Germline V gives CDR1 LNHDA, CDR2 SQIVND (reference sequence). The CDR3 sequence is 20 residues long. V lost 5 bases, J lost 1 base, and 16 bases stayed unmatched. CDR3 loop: CASSAPAGLAGDGLQETQYF. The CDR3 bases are TGTGCCAGTAGTGCGCCCGCCGGACTAGCGGGAGACGGCCTCCAAGAGACCCAGTACTTC.

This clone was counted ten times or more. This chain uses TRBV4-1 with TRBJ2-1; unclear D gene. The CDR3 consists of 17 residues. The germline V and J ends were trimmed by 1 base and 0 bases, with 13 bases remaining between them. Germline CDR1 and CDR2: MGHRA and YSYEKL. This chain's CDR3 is CASSQVDMGFSYNEQFF. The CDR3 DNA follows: TGCGCCAGCAGCCAAGTCGATATGGGGTTCTCCTACAATGAGCAGTTCTTC.